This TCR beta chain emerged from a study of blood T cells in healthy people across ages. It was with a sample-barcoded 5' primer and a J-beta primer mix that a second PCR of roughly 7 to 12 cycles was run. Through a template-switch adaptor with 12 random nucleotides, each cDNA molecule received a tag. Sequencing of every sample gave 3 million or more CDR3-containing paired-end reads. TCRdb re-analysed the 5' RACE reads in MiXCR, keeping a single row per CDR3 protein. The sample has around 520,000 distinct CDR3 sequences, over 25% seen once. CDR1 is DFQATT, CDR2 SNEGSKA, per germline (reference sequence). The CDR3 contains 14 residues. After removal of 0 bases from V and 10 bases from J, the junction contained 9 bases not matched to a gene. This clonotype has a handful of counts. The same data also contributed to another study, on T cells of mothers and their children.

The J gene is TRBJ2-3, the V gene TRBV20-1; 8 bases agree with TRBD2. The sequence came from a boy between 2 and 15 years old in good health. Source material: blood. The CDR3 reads CSARDFERESSQYF. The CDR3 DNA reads TGCAGTGCTAGAGATTTTGAGCGGGAGTCTTCGCAGTATTTT.